In its sample, the clone carrying this T cell receptor (beta chain) was seen many times. The antigen is not known. Authors of the study amplified TCR beta CDR3 regions from RNA transcripts. The study used the HTBI primer set for a first-round RT-PCR of the TCR CDR3. Each CDR3 protein is one row after TCRdb ran MiXCR on the multiplex PCR reads. In the table there are around 300,000 distinct CDR3 sequences, around 13% of which are singletons. This record comes from a study of T cells in Graves' hyperthyroidism and ophthalmopathy. Findings and limits, study-wide: A model of 13 V-J pairs discriminated ophthalmopathy from stable hyperthyroidism.

Hyperthyroidism, newly diagnosed and lasting under 2 months, affected patients aged 18 to 65. The study based diagnoses on clinical symptoms, serum thyroxine and TRAb, thyroid ultrasound and orbital computed tomography. CDR1 is DFQATT and CDR2 is SNEGSKA in the germline V gene (reference sequence). Trimming removed 2 bases from V and 4 bases from J, with 4 bases in between. The CDR3 contains 11 residues. Sequencing was carried out using blood. This sequence originates from a woman aged 25 to 45 with Graves' hyperthyroidism. The rearrangement joins TRBV20-1 to TRBJ2-3; D gene ambiguous. The CDR3 DNA reads as TGCAGTGCTAGACTCGCAGATACGCAGTATTTT. The encoded protein is CSARLADTQYF.